This entry describes one T cell receptor (beta chain). Germline loops: CDR1 ENHRY, CDR2 SYGVKD. This CDR3 comprises 17 residues. V lost 5 bases, J lost 2 bases, and 7 bases stayed unmatched. The entry originates in a study of blood T cell repertoires in COVID-19. Sequencing was performed with immunoSEQ multiplex PCR; in TCRdb, only in-frame clones are kept and a portion is missing. Altogether 150,000 or so clones are present, about 80% being singletons, with the ten largest covering 3% to 4.5%. The gene calls are TRBV10-3 and TRBJ2-3; 13 nucleotides agree with TRBD2. The material sequenced was peripheral blood. This TCR was recovered from a woman aged 55-69 years with acute or convalescent COVID-19. This chain's CDR3 is CAISPGLAGPSTDTQYF. CDR3 in DNA: TGTGCCATCAGTCCGGGACTAGCGGGACCATCCACAGATACGCAGTATTTT.